A single sample gave rise to the 10 T cell receptor beta chains below, sequenced in a study of T cells in Graves' hyperthyroidism and ophthalmopathy. RNA transcripts were the template for amplifying TCR beta CDR3 regions. A set of HTBI primers served as the primers for a first-round RT-PCR of the TCR CDR3. TCRdb used MiXCR to reprocess the multiplex PCR reads, holding one entry per CDR3 protein. This sample has some 550,000 distinct CDR3 sequences, with around 20% found just once. The sample was blood. The receptors derive from a man younger than 35 with Graves' hyperthyroidism.

The chain combines TRBV6-5 with TRBJ2-4; no reliable D call. Trimming removed 2 bases at V and 1 base at J, with 9 bases between. The germline gives CDR1 MNHEY, CDR2 SVGAGI. There are 15 residues in the CDR3. The CDR3: CASSYAVGAKNIQYF. The CDR3 DNA reads TGTGCCAGCAGTTACGCAGTCGGTGCCAAAAACATTCAGTACTTC.

At least ten counts were recorded for this clonotype. The chain uses TRBV24-1 and TRBJ2-5; D possibly corresponds to TRBD2 (6 bases). CDR3 length: 11 amino acids. The V gene's germline CDR1 is KGHDR and CDR2 SFDVKD. The V end was cut by 3 bases, the J end by 10 bases, with 8 bases between. CDR3 in amino acids: CATSDQGGQYF. In DNA form, the CDR3 reads TGTGCCACCAGTGATCAGGGAGGCCAGTACTTC.

With respect to this clonotype: One end of the junction does not line up with germline, which may come from a read error. The chain couples TRBV28 to TRBJ1-2; D unresolved. Germline-derived CDR1 and CDR2 are MDHEN and SYDVKM. The CDR3 sequence is 14 residues long. The CDR3 DNA sequence: TGTGCCGGCAGTTTATCTACTCTTAACTATGGCTACACCTTC. Its translation: CAGSLSTLNYGYTF.

This clonotype was counted ten times or more. The chain joins TRBV6-1 to TRBJ1-2, with D perhaps TRBD1 (5 bases). CDR1 and CDR2 (germline): MNHNS, SASEGT. The CDR3 contains 13 residues. The V and J ends lost 11 bases and 4 bases respectively, with 17 bases between them. The CDR3 DNA reads TGTGCCGTAACCTTCCCTGGGGGCTATGGCTACACCTTC. It translates to CAVTFPGGYGYTF.

Remarks on this clonotype: This may be a read error, as it is one base from a much larger clone. The chain recombines TRBV12-3 or TRBV12-4 with TRBJ2-7; 7 positions match TRBD1. The CDR3 loop spans 12 amino acids. CDR3 DNA: TGTGCCAGCAGTTACACAGGGGATGAGCAGTGCTTC. This translates into CASSYTGDEQCF.

This clonotype was seen many times. CDR3 sequence (DNA): TGTGCCAGCAGCCCGGACAAAAACTATGGCTACACCTTC. Its translation: CASSPDKNYGYTF. The chain recombines TRBV12-3 or TRBV12-4 with TRBJ1-2, with D possibly TRBD1 on 5 matching bases. The CDR3 has 13 residues. V was cut by 6 bases and J by 2 bases, with 10 bases left in between.

Ten or more counts support this clonotype. The gene calls are TRBV30 and TRBJ1-5; D remains unclear. With 0 bases removed from V and 4 bases from J, the gap between germline ends came to 7 bases. The CDR3 is made up of 13 amino acids. Germline CDR1 reads GTSNPN; CDR2 reads SVGIG (reference sequence). The CDR3 DNA is TGTGCCTGGAGTGTAAGTTCTAATCAGCCCCAGCATTTT. It encodes CAWSVSSNQPQHF.

V and J are TRBV20-1 and TRBJ1-5; D not resolved. The CDR3 runs to 17 residues. V dropped 3 bases and J dropped 2 bases, with 20 bases sitting between them. Germline V gene data show CDR1 as DFQATT and CDR2 as SNEGSKA (reference sequence). CDR3 sequence: CSARNAQSKDGNQPQHF. CDR3 sequence (DNA): TGCAGTGCTAGGAATGCACAGTCAAAAGATGGCAATCAGCCCCAGCATTTT.

This clonotype was recorded at least ten times. The gene calls are TRBV6-1 and TRBJ1-5; no clear D gene. CDR1 and CDR2 from the germline V gene are MNHNS and SASEGT. The CDR3 is 15 amino acids. Trimming shortened V by 6 bases and J by 0 bases, and 12 bases separated the two germline ends. The DNA of the CDR3 is TGTGCCAGCAGAGCAGGCCCTTATAGCAATCAGCCCCAGCATTTT. Translation gives CASRAGPYSNQPQHF.

Ten or more counts support this clonotype. The V gene is TRBV28, the J gene TRBJ1-1, with D perhaps matching TRBD1 (5 bases). Germline V CDR1 and CDR2: MDHEN, SYDVKM. Trimming took 4 bases from V and 2 from J, leaving 17 bases between them. The CDR3 totals 16 residues. The CDR3 DNA follows: TGTGCCAGCAGTTACTCCTTGGGGGTGGGTAACACTGAAGCTTTCTTT. Translated, it gives CASSYSLGVGNTEAFF.